This T cell receptor beta chain comes out of a study of STAT3 mutations in large granular lymphocyte leukemia. Study-level background: Among longitudinally sequenced T-LGLL patients, roughly half had canonical activating STAT3 mutations detected. Over half of T-LGLL patients had one or more immunosuppressive regimens.

Study conclusions and caveats: In T-cell large granular lymphocyte leukemia, about half of patients showed multiple immunodominant subclonotypes. A small but highly pathogenic clone may have been missed.

Average productive template count per sample was about 42,000. Method: immunoSEQ multiplex PCR; TCRdb's copy keeps in-frame clones and lacks some. The table records about 6,000 clones, around a third of them present only once. CDR3 length equals 14 residues. Per the germline V gene, CDR1 is SNHLY and CDR2 is FYNNEI. V lost 8 bases and J 2 bases, leaving 15 bases between the germline ends. This clone has just a few counts. Its matching antigen is unknown. The sequence came from a woman in her 40s with T-cell large granular lymphocyte leukemia. Some clones in this sample may be carry-over from other donors' samples. The V and J genes are TRBV2 and TRBJ1-1; a possible D gene is TRBD1 (6 bases). Input material: peripheral blood mononuclear cells. In DNA, the CDR3 is TGTGCCAGCCTTGCAGGGGCGGGAAACACTGAAGCTTTCTTT. This translates into CASLAGAGNTEAFF.